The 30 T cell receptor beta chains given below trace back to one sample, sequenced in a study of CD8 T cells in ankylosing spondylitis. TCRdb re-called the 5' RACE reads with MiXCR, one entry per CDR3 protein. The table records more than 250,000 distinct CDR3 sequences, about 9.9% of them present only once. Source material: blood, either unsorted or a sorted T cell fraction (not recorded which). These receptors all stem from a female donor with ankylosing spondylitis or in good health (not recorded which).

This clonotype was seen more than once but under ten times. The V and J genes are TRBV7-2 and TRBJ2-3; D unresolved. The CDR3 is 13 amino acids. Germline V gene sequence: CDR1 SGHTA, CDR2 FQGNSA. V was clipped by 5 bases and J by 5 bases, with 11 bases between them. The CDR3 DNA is TGTGCCAGCAGCCCACACTCACAAGATACGCAGTATTTT. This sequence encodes CASSPHSQDTQYF.

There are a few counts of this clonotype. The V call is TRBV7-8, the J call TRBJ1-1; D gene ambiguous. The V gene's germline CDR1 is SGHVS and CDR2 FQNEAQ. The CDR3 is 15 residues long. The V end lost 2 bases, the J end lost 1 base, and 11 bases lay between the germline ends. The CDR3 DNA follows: TGTGCCAGCAGCTTACTTTCCATCAGGAACACTGAAGCTTTCTTT. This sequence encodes CASSLLSIRNTEAFF. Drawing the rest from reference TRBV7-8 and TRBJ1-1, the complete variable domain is GAGVSQSPRYKVAKRGQDVALRCDPISGHVSLFWYQQALGQGPEFLTYFQNEAQLDKSGLPSDRFFAERPEGSVSTLKIQRTQQEDSAVYLCASSLLSIRNTEAFFGQGTRLTVV.

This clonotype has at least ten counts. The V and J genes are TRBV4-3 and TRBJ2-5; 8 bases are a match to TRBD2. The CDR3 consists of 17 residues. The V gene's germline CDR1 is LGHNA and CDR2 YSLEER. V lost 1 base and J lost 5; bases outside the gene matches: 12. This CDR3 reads CASSQGGWREVRETQYF. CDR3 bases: TGCGCCAGCAGCCAAGGGGGCTGGCGGGAGGTGCGGGAGACCCAGTACTTC.

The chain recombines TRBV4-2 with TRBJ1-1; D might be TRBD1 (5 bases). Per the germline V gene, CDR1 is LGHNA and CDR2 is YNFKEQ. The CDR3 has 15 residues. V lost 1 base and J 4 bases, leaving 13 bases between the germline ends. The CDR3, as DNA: TGTGCCAGCAGCCAAGGAGGCCAGGGTGGCACTGAAGCTTTCTTT. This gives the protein CASSQGGQGGTEAFF.

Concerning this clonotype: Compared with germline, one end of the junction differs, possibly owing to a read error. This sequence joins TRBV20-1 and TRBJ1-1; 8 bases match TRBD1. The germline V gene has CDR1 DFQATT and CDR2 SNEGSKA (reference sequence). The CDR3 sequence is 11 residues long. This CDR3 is CSAAPGTGIFF. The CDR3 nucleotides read TGCAGTGCGGCCCCCGGGACAGGCATTTTTTTT.

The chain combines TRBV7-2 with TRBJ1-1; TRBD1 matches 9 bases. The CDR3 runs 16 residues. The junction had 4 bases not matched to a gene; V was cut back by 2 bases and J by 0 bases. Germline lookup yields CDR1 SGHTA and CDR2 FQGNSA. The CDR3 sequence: CASSLSGQGMNTEAFF. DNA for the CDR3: TGTGCCAGCAGCTTATCGGGACAGGGTATGAACACTGAAGCTTTCTTT.

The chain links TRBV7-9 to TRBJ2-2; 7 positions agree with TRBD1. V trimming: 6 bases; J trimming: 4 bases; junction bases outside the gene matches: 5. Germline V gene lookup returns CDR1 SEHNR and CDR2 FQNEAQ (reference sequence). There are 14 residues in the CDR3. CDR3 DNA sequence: TGTGCCAGCAGATCAGGGGGAAGCACCGGGGAGCTGTTTTTT. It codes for CASRSGGSTGELFF.

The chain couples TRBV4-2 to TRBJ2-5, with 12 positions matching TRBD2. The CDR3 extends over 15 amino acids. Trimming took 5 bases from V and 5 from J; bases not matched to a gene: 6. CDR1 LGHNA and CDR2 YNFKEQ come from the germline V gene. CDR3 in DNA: TGTGCCAGCAGCGCCCGACTAGCGGGGGTTGAGACCCAGTACTTC. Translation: CASSARLAGVETQYF.

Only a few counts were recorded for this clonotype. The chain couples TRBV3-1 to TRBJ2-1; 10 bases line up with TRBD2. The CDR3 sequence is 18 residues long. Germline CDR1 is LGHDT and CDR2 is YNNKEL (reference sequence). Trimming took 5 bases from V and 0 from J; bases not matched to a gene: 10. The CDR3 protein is CASSFYRLAGLSYNEQFF. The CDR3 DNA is TGTGCCAGCAGCTTCTACCGACTAGCGGGCCTCTCCTACAATGAGCAGTTCTTC.

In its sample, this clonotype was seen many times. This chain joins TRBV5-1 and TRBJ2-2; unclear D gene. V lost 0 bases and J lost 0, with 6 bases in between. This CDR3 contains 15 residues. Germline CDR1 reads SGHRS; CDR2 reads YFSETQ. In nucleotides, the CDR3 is TGCGCCAGCAGCTTGGAGAATTCGAACACCGGGGAGCTGTTTTTT. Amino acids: CASSLENSNTGELFF.

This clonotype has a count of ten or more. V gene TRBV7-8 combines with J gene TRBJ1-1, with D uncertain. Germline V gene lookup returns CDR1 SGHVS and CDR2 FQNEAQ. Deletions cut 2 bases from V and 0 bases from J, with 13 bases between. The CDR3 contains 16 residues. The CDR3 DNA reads TGTGCCAGCAGCTTAAGGGCATGGAGCATGAACACTGAAGCTTTCTTT. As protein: CASSLRAWSMNTEAFF.

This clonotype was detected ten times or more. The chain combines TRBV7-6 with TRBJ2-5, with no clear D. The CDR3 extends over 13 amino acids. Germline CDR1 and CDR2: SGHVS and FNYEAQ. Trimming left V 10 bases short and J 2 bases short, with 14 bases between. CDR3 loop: CAIFFNRQETQYF. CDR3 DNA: TGTGCCATCTTCTTCAATCGTCAAGAGACCCAGTACTTC.

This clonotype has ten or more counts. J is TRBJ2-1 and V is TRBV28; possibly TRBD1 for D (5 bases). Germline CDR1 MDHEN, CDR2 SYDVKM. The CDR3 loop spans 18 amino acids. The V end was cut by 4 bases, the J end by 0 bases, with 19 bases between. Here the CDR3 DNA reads TGTGCCAGCAGTTATCCCTCGGACGCAGGGTCCTCCTACAATGAGCAGTTCTTC. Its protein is CASSYPSDAGSSYNEQFF.

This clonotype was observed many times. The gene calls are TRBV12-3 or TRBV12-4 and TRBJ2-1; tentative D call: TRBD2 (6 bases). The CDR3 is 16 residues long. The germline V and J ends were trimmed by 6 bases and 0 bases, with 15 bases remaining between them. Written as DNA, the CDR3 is TGTGCCAGCAGCCAATCAGCCGGGAGCTCCTACAATGAGCAGTTCTTC. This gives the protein CASSQSAGSSYNEQFF.

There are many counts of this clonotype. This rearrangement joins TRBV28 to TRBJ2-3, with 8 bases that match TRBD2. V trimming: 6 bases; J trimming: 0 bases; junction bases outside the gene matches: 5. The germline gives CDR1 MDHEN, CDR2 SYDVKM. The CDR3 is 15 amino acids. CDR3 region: CASSPLAESTDTQYF. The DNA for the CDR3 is TGTGCCAGCAGCCCACTAGCGGAGAGCACAGATACGCAGTATTTT. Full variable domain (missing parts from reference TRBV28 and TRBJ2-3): DVKVTQSSRYLVKRTGEKVFLECVQDMDHENMFWYRQDPGLGLRLIYFSYDVKMKEKGDIPEGYSVSREKKERFSLILESASTNQTSMYLCASSPLAESTDTQYFGPGTRLTVL.

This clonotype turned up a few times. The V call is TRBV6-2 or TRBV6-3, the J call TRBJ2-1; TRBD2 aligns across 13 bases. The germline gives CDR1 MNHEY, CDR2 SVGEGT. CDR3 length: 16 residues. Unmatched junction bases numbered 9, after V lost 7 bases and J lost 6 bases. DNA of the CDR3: TGTGCCAGCACCCACTTAGGGACTAGCGGGATCAATGAGCAGTTCTTC. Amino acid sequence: CASTHLGTSGINEQFF.

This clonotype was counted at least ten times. The CDR3 reads CSADGSGYSYEQYF. The CDR3 nucleotides are TGCAGTGCTGATGGTAGCGGCTACTCCTACGAGCAGTACTTC. The J gene is TRBJ2-7, the V gene TRBV20-1, with D possibly matching TRBD2 (6 bases). The CDR3 is 14 residues long. Germline V gives CDR1 DFQATT, CDR2 SNEGSKA (reference sequence). Trimming left V 5 bases short and J 0 bases short, with 14 bases between.

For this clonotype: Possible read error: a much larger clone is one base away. The CDR3 DNA sequence: TGTGCCACCAGCTTATATCGGGAGGACACTGAAGCTTTCTTT. Protein product: CATSLYREDTEAFF. The V and J genes are TRBV7-2 and TRBJ1-1; no clear D gene. The germline V gene encodes CDR1 SGHTA and CDR2 FQGNSA. This CDR3 region has 14 residues.

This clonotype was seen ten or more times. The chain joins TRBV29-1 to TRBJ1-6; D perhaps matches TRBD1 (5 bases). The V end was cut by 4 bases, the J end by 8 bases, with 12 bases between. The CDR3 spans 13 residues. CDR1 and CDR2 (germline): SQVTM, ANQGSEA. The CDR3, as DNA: TGCAGCGTTGTCACAGGAATGGATTCACCCCTCCACTTT. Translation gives CSVVTGMDSPLHF.

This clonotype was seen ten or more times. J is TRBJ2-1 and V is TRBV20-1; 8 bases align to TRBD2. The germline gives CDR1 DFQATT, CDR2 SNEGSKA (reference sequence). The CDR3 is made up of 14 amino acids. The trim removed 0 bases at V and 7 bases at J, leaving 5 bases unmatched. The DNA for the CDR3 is TGCAGTGCTAGAGATGAAGGCGGGAGGAATGAGCAGTTCTTC. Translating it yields CSARDEGGRNEQFF.

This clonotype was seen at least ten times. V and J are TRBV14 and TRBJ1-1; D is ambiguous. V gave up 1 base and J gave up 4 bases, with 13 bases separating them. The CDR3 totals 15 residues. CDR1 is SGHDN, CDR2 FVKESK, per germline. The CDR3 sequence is CASSQAGVQSTEAFF. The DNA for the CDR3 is TGTGCCAGCAGCCAAGCTGGGGTACAGAGCACTGAAGCTTTCTTT.

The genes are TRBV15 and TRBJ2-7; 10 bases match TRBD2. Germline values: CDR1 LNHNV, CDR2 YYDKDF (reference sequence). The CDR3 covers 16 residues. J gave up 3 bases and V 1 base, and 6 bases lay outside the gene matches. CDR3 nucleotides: TGTGCCACCAGCAGAGCTCCTAGCGGGGGACTCTACGAGCAGTACTTC. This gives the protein CATSRAPSGGLYEQYF.

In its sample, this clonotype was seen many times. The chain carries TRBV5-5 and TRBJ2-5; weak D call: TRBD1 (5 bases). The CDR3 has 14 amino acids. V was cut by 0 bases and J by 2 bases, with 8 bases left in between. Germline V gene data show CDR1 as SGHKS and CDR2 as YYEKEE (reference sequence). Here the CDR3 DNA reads TGTGCCAGCAGCTTGGGGCCAGGGCAAGAGACCCAGTACTTC. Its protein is CASSLGPGQETQYF.

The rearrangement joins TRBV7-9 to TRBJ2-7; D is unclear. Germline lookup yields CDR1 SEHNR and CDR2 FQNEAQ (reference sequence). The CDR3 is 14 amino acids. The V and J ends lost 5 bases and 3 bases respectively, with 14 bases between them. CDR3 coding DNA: TGTGCCAGCAGCCCAGCCCGGACCAACTACGAGCAGTACTTC. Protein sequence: CASSPARTNYEQYF.

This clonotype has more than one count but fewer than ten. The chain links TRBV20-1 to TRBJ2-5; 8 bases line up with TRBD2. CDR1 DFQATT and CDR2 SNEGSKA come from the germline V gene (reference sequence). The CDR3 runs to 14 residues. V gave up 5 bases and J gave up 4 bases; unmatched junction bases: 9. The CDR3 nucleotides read TGCAGTGCTCCCCCGGGACTAGTTGCAGAGACCCAGTACTTC. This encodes CSAPPGLVAETQYF.

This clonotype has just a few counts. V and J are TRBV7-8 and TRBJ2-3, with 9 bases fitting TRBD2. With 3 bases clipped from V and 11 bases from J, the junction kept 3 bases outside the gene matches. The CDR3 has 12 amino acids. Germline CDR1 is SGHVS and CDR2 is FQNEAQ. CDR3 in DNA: TGTGCCAGCAGCTTTCGTAGCGGGGGGCAGTATTTT. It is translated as CASSFRSGGQYF. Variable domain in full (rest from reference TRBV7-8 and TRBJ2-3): GAGVSQSPRYKVAKRGQDVALRCDPISGHVSLFWYQQALGQGPEFLTYFQNEAQLDKSGLPSDRFFAERPEGSVSTLKIQRTQQEDSAVYLCASSFRSGGQYFGPGTRLTVL.

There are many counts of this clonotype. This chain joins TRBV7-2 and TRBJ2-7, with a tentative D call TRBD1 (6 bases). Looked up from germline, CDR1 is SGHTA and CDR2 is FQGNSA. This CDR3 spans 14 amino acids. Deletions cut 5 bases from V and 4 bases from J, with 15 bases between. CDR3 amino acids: CASSLGQLIYEQYF. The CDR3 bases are TGTGCCAGCAGCCTTGGACAGCTAATTTACGAGCAGTACTTC.

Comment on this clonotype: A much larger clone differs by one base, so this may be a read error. The CDR3 loop is CASSLWGLREVTQYF. The CDR3 nucleotides read TGCGCCAGCAGCTTGTGGGGGCTTCGGGAAGTGACCCAGTACTTC. The J gene is TRBJ2-5, the V gene TRBV5-1, with a possible D match to TRBD1 (6 bases). CDR1 is SGHRS and CDR2 is YFSETQ in the germline V gene. The ends were cut back, 1 base at V and 7 bases at J, with 17 bases in the middle. The CDR3 is 15 residues long.

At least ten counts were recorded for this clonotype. In DNA form, the CDR3 reads TGTGCCAGCAGTTACTTCAGGGGCTCCTATAATTCACCCCTCCACTTT. It translates to CASSYFRGSYNSPLHF. The chain combines TRBV6-5 with TRBJ1-6; perhaps TRBD1 as D (6 bases). Per germline, CDR1 MNHEY and CDR2 SVGAGI. V lost 1 base to trimming and J lost 0 bases, with 7 bases between them. The CDR3 runs to 16 residues.

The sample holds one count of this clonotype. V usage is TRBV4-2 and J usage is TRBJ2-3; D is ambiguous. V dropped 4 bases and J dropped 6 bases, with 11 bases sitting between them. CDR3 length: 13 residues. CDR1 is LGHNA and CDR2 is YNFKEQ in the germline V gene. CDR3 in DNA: TGTGCCAGCAGCCGGTCCGGACCGGATACGCAGTATTTT. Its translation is CASSRSGPDTQYF.